This T cell receptor beta chain was identified during a study of blood T cell repertoires in COVID-19. Study-level background: The United States, Italy and Spain supplied acute and convalescent COVID-19 samples. PBMCs, B-cell-depleted T cells, or T cells provided the cDNA or gDNA that made up the material.

The V gene lost 6 bases and the J gene lost 0 bases, with 15 bases spanning the gap. The V gene's germline CDR1 is SQVTM and CDR2 ANQGSEA. This CDR3 has 15 residues. In the original workflow: Amplification with reference gene primers provided the estimates of nucleated cell counts. TCRdb's copy holds only in-frame clones and misses some; the assay was immunoSEQ multiplex PCR. Clonal size and the V and J genes are those of that table, whereas D and trimming came from the DNA. Of under 300,000 clones listed, approximately 91% were seen once; the top ten hold around 2.2%. This receptor was obtained from a woman aged 40-49 years who had recovered from COVID-19. The chain couples TRBV29-1 to TRBJ2-1; a possible D gene is TRBD2 (6 bases). Sequencing was carried out using peripheral blood. In DNA, the CDR3 is TGCAGCGTACGAGCGGGTGCCATCTCCTACAATGAGCAGTTCTTC. This codes for CSVRAGAISYNEQFF.